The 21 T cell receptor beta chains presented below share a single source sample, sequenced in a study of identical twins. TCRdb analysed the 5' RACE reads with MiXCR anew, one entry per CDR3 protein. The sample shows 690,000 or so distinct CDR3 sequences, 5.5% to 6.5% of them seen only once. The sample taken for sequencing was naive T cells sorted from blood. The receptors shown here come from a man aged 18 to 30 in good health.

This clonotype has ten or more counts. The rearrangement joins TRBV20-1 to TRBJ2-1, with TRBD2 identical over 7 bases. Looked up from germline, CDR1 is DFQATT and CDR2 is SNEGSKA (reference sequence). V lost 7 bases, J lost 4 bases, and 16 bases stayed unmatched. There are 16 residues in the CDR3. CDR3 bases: TGCAGTGTTCCAGAGCGAGCGGGATTACCTTACAATGAGCAGTTCTTC. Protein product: CSVPERAGLPYNEQFF.

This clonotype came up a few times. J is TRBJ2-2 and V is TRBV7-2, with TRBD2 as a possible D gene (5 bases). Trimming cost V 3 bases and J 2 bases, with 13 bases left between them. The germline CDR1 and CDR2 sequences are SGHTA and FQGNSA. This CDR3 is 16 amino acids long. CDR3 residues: CASSLRVGRNTGELFF. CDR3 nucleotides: TGTGCCAGCAGCTTGCGGGTGGGGAGAAACACCGGGGAGCTGTTTTTT.

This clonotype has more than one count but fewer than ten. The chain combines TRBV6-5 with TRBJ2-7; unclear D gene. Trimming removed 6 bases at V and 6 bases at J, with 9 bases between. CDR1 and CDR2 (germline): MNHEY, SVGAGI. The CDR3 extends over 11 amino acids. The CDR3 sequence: CASSNGIEQYF. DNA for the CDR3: TGTGCCAGCAGCAACGGTATCGAGCAGTACTTC.

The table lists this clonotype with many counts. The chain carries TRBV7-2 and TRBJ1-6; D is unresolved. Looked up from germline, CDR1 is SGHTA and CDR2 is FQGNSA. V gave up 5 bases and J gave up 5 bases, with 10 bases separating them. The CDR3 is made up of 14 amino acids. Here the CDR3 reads CASSAVLNNSPLHF. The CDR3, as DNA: TGTGCCAGCAGCGCGGTGCTCAATAATTCACCCCTCCACTTT. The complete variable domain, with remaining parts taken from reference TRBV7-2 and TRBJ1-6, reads GAGVSQSPSNKVTEKGKDVELRCDPISGHTALYWYRQSLGQGLEFLIYFQGNSAPDKSGLPSDRFSAERTGGSVSTLTIQRTQQEDSAVYLCASSAVLNNSPLHFGNGTRLTVT.

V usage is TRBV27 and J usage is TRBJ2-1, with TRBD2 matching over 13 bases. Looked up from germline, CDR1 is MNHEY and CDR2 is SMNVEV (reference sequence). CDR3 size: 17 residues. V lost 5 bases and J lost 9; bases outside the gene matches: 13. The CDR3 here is CASSLPWTSGRSGEQFF. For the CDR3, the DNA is TGTGCCAGCAGTCTCCCTTGGACTAGCGGGAGATCAGGTGAGCAGTTCTTC.

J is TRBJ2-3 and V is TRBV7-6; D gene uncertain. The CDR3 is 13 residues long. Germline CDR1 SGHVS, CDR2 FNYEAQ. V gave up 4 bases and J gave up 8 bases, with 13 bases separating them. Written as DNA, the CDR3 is TGTGCCAGCAGCTCAGACTTTACGAGTACGCAGTATTTT. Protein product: CASSSDFTSTQYF.

The CDR3 is CSVLHWVAGGMDKNIQYF. DNA for the CDR3: TGCAGCGTCCTCCACTGGGTAGCGGGAGGGATGGACAAAAACATTCAGTACTTC. The V call is TRBV29-1, the J call TRBJ2-4, with 11 nucleotides matching TRBD2. CDR1 and CDR2 from the germline V gene are SQVTM and ANQGSEA. The CDR3 extends over 18 amino acids. V was pared by 6 bases and J by 3 bases, with 16 bases of the junction left unmatched.

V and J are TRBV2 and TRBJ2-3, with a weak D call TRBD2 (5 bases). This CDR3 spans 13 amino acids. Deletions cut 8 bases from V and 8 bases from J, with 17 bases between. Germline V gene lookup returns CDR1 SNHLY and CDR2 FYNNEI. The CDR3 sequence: CASGEITLGTQYF. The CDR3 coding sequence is TGTGCCAGCGGGGAGATCACATTGGGTACGCAGTATTTT. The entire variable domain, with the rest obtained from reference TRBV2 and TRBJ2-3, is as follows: EPEVTQTPSHQVTQMGQEVILRCVPISNHLYFYWYRQILGQKVEFLVSFYNNEISEKSEIFDDQFSVERPDGSNFTLKIRSTKLEDSAMYFCASGEITLGTQYFGPGTRLTVL.

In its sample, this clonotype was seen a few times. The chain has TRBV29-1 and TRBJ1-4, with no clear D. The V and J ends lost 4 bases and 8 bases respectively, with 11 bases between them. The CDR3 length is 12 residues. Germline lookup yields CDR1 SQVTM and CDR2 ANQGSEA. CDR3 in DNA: TGCAGCGTTGCAGAGTTTGGCGAAAAACTGTTTTTT. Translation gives CSVAEFGEKLFF.

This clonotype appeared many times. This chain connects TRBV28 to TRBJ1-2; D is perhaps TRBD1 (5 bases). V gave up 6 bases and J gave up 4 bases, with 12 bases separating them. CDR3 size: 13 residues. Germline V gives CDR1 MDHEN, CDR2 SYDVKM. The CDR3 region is CASSSDRFYGYTF. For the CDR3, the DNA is TGTGCCAGCAGCTCCGACAGATTCTATGGCTACACCTTC.

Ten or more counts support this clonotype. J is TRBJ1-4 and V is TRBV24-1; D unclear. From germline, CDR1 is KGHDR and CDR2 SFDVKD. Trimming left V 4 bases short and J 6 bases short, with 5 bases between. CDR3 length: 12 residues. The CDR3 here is CATSDHDEKLFF. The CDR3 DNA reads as TGTGCCACCAGTGACCACGATGAAAAACTGTTTTTT.

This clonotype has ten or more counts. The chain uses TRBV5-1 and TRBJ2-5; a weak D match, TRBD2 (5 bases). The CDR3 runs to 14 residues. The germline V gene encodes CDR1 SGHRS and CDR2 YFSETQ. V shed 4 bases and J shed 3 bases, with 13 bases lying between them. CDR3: CASSPNSVEETQYF. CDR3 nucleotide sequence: TGCGCCAGCAGCCCAAATAGCGTTGAAGAGACCCAGTACTTC.

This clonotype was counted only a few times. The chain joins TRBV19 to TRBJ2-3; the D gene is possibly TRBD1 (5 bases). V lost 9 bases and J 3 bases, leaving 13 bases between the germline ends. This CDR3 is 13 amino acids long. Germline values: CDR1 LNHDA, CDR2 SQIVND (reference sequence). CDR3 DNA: TGTGCCAGCACGGCAAGGGGAACAGATACGCAGTATTTT. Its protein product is CASTARGTDTQYF. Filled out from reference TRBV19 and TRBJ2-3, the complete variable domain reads DGGITQSPKYLFRKEGQNVTLSCEQNLNHDAMYWYRQDPGQGLRLIYYSQIVNDFQKGDIAEGYSVSREKKESFPLTVTSAQKNPTAFYLCASTARGTDTQYFGPGTRLTVL.

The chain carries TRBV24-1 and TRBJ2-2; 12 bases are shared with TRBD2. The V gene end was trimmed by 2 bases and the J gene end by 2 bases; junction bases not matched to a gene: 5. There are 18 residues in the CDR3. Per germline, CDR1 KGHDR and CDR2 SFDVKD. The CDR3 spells CATSDSKGLAGNTGELFF. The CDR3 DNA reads TGTGCCACCAGTGATTCGAAAGGACTAGCGGGAAACACCGGGGAGCTGTTTTTT.

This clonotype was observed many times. The CDR3 region is CASSQDSLPQETQYF. The CDR3 DNA reads TGTGCCAGCAGTCAGGACAGCCTGCCTCAAGAGACCCAGTACTTC. The genes are TRBV12-3 or TRBV12-4 and TRBJ2-5; D possibly corresponds to TRBD1 (6 bases). This CDR3 has 15 amino acids. With 5 bases removed from V and 2 bases from J, the gap between germline ends came to 15 bases.

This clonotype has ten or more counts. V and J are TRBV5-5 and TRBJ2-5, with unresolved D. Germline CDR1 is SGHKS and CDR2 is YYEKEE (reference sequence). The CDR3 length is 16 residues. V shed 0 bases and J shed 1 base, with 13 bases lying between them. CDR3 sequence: CASSLAFGPGQETQYF. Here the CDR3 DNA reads TGTGCCAGCAGCTTGGCGTTCGGCCCGGGCCAAGAGACCCAGTACTTC.

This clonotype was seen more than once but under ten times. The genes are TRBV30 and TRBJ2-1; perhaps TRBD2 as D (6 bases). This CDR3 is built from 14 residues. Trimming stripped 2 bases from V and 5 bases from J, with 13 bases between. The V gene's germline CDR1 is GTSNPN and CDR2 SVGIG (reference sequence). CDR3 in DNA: TGTGCCTGGAGTACCGGGACTGGTAACAATGAGCAGTTCTTC. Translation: CAWSTGTGNNEQFF.

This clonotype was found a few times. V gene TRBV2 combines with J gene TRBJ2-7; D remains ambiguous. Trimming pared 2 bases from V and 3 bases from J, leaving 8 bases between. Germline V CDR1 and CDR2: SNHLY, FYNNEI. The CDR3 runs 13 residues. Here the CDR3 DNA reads TGTGCCAGCAGTGAACTTTCCAACTACGAGCAGTACGTC. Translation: CASSELSNYEQYV.

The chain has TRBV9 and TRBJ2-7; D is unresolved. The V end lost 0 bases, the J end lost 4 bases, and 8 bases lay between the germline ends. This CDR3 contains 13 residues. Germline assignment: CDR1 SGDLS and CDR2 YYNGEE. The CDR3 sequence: CASSVDRDYEQYF. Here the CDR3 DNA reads TGTGCCAGCAGCGTAGATAGGGATTACGAGCAGTACTTC.

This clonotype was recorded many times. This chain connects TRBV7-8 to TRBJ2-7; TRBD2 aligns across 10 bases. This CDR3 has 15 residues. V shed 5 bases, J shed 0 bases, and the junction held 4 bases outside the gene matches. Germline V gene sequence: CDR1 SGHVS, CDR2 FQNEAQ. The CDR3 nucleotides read TGTGCCAGCAGCCCCGGACTAGCGGTCTCCTACGAGCAGTACTTC. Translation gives CASSPGLAVSYEQYF.

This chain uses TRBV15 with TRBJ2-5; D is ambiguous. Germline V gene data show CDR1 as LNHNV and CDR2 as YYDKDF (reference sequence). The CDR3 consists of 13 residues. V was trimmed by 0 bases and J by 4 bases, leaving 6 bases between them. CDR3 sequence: CATSRDPIETQYF. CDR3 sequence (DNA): TGTGCCACCAGCAGAGATCCTATAGAGACCCAGTACTTC. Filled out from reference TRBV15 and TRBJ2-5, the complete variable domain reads DAMVIQNPRYQVTQFGKPVTLSCSQTLNHNVMYWYQQKSSQAPKLLFHYYDKDFNNEADTPDNFQSRRPNTSFCFLDIRSPGLGDTAMYLCATSRDPIETQYFGPGTRLLVL.